The 21 T cell receptor beta chains given below trace back to one sample, sequenced in a study of regulatory T cells in long-lasting Graves disease. Sequencing libraries for TCR beta were prepared with iRepertoire HTBI primers and Arm-PCR of CDR3 regions. One entry per CDR3 protein results from TCRdb running MiXCR on the multiplex PCR reads. This table holds some 500,000 distinct CDR3 sequences, about 16% found once. Time point meaning: newly diagnosed GD, antithyroid drugs for less than 3 months. Making the TCR library involved RNA that had been extracted from PBMCs. The sample was also linked to a second study, of T cells in Graves' hyperthyroidism and ophthalmopathy.

The sample in question was peripheral blood mononuclear cells (PBMCs), obtained at new diagnosis, from a patient treated with antithyroid drugs. These TCRs come from a woman aged 35-60 years with Graves disease.

There are a few counts of this clonotype. The chain employs TRBV28 and TRBJ1-5; tentative D call: TRBD1 (6 bases). The germline V gene encodes CDR1 MDHEN and CDR2 SYDVKM. V lost 6 bases to trimming and J lost 6 bases, with 21 bases between them. There are 16 residues in the CDR3. In DNA form, the CDR3 reads TGTGCCAGCAGCCGAAAACAGGGTCGGGCCAGTCAGCCCCAGCATTTT. Amino acid sequence: CASSRKQGRASQPQHF.

This clonotype was observed a single time. The conserved phenylalanine or tryptophan is not found at the CDR3 terminus, so this likely reflects a read error. The rearrangement joins TRBV11-2 to TRBJ1-5, with D unclear. This CDR3 region has 15 residues. V lost 2 bases and J lost 2, with 10 bases in between. Germline CDR1 SGHAT, CDR2 FQNNGV. CDR3 nucleotide sequence: TGTGCCAGCAGCTTATCGGGGTACGGCAATCAGCCCCAGCATGTT. Translation gives CASSLSGYGNQPQHV.

J is TRBJ2-3 and V is TRBV12-3 or TRBV12-4, with 9 bases matching TRBD2. This CDR3 contains 17 residues. V shed 3 bases, J shed 1 base, and the junction held 8 bases outside the gene matches. CDR3 in DNA: TGTGCCAGCAGTTTGTTTCTAGCGGGGATCCGCACAGATACGCAGTATTTT. Its protein product is CASSLFLAGIRTDTQYF.

There are many counts of this clonotype. The rearrangement links TRBV3-1 to TRBJ1-2; 7 positions agree with TRBD1. CDR3 length equals 16 residues. The junction had 6 bases not matched to a gene; V was cut back by 0 bases and J by 2 bases. Germline V lookup: CDR1 LGHDT, CDR2 YNNKEL (reference sequence). For the CDR3, the DNA is TGTGCCAGCAGCCAAGACCCGGGACAGCCCAACTATGGCTACACCTTC. Translating it yields CASSQDPGQPNYGYTF.

This clonotype has just a few counts. The J gene is TRBJ2-7, the V gene TRBV20-1; 9 positions match TRBD1. The CDR3 length is 13 residues. Germline V gives CDR1 DFQATT, CDR2 SNEGSKA (reference sequence). Germline trimming cut 4 bases from V and 3 bases from J; bases unmatched to any gene: 4. The chain's CDR3 is CSATWDRVYEQYF. The DNA of the CDR3 is TGCAGTGCTACCTGGGACAGGGTCTACGAGCAGTACTTC.

Comment on this clonotype: Just one base apart from a much larger clone, this may be a read error. This rearrangement joins TRBV6-1 to TRBJ1-1; 7 bases fit TRBD1. Germline V gene lookup returns CDR1 MNHNS and CDR2 SASEGT. The CDR3 length is 15 residues. The ends lost 6 bases at V and 5 bases at J; junction bases unmatched: 12. CDR3 protein: CASRSPTGDNTEAFF. The CDR3, as DNA: TGTGCCAGCAGATCCCCCACAGGGGACAATACTGAAGCTTTCTTT.

The genes are TRBV5-5 and TRBJ1-5; D possibly corresponds to TRBD1 (6 bases). Germline CDR1 is SGHKS and CDR2 is YYEKEE (reference sequence). The CDR3 sequence is 15 residues long. V was clipped by 0 bases and J by 3 bases, with 10 bases between them. The chain's CDR3 is CASSLGAGVNQPQHF. DNA of the CDR3: TGTGCCAGCAGCTTGGGGGCAGGGGTCAATCAGCCCCAGCATTTT.

In this sample, this clonotype turned up many times. The rearrangement joins TRBV2 to TRBJ2-5, with 8 positions matching TRBD1. The V gene's germline CDR1 is SNHLY and CDR2 FYNNEI. The junction had 16 bases not matched to a gene; V was cut back by 7 bases and J by 0 bases. This CDR3 contains 18 residues. The CDR3 coding sequence is TGTGCCAGCACCGGGACAGGAGACACCCCACGGTACCAAGAGACCCAGTACTTC. Translating gives CASTGTGDTPRYQETQYF. Combining the CDR3 with reference TRBV2 and TRBJ2-5 gives the whole variable domain EPEVTQTPSHQVTQMGQEVILRCVPISNHLYFYWYRQILGQKVEFLVSFYNNEISEKSEIFDDQFSVERPDGSNFTLKIRSTKLEDSAMYFCASTGTGDTPRYQETQYFGPGTRLLVL.

This clonotype has more than one count but fewer than ten. This chain uses TRBV19 with TRBJ1-2, with 9 positions matching TRBD1. The V gene end was trimmed by 1 base and the J gene end by 0 bases; junction bases not matched to a gene: 6. The CDR3 runs 17 residues. Germline loops: CDR1 LNHDA, CDR2 SQIVND (reference sequence). The CDR3 region has the DNA TGTGCCAGTAGTATAGGGACAGGGGTGTCGCCTAACTATGGCTACACCTTC. Its protein is CASSIGTGVSPNYGYTF.

At least ten counts were recorded for this clonotype. CDR3 nucleotides: TGTGCCAGCAGTTTATTGAGTGCAACTAATGAAAAACTGTTTTTT. Its protein is CASSLLSATNEKLFF. The gene calls are TRBV28 and TRBJ1-4; no reliable D call. The CDR3 extends over 15 amino acids. Germline V lookup: CDR1 MDHEN, CDR2 SYDVKM. V was trimmed by 1 base and J by 0 bases, leaving 6 bases between them.

The chain carries TRBV4-1 and TRBJ2-2, with D perhaps matching TRBD2 (6 bases). CDR1 is MGHRA, CDR2 YSYEKL, per germline. CDR3 length equals 15 residues. V was pared by 1 base and J by 7 bases, with 13 bases between. The CDR3 protein is CASSQGAGGHGELFF. The CDR3 DNA follows: TGCGCCAGCAGCCAAGGAGCGGGCGGACACGGGGAGCTGTTTTTT.

This clonotype was seen many times. The chain links TRBV28 to TRBJ2-7; TRBD1 aligns across 8 bases. The V and J ends lost 7 bases and 2 bases, in that order; junction bases with no gene match: 10. The CDR3 totals 15 residues. Germline V CDR1 and CDR2: MDHEN, SYDVKM. CDR3 loop: CASTLGQGSTYEQYF. DNA of the CDR3: TGTGCCAGCACCCTCGGACAGGGTTCTACCTACGAGCAGTACTTC.

A few counts support this clonotype. The CDR3 coding sequence is TGTGCCAGCGGCTCTCGACTGGCAGATACGCAGTATTTT. Encoded protein: CASGSRLADTQYF. The chain employs TRBV11-2 and TRBJ2-3; D remains unclear. Trimming pared 8 bases from V and 4 bases from J, leaving 13 bases between. The CDR3 sequence is 13 residues long. CDR1 and CDR2 (germline): SGHAT, FQNNGV.

This chain uses TRBV4-2 with TRBJ2-3; 14 nucleotides agree with TRBD2. CDR1 and CDR2 (germline): LGHNA, YNFKEQ. V dropped 5 bases and J dropped 5; count of bases not matched to a gene: 9. This CDR3 region has 17 residues. CDR3 in amino acids: CASSYRTSGGREDTQYF. Here the CDR3 DNA reads TGTGCCAGCAGCTACCGGACTAGCGGGGGGCGGGAAGATACGCAGTATTTT.

V and J are TRBV30 and TRBJ2-2; a weak D match, TRBD1 (6 bases). Germline V gene lookup returns CDR1 GTSNPN and CDR2 SVGIG (reference sequence). The CDR3 spans 14 residues. Trimming pared 1 base from V and 9 bases from J, leaving 15 bases between. The CDR3 coding sequence is TGTGCCTGGAGTGCACAACAGGGTATGCGGGAGCTGTTTTTT. Translating gives CAWSAQQGMRELFF.

The gene calls are TRBV4-2 and TRBJ1-4, with no clear D. CDR3 length: 16 residues. The V gene's germline CDR1 is LGHNA and CDR2 YNFKEQ. With 3 bases removed from V and 1 base from J, the gap between germline ends came to 12 bases. CDR3 in DNA: TGTGCCAGCAGCCAGGGTATTTTCCAAACTAATGAAAAACTGTTTTTT. Translated, it gives CASSQGIFQTNEKLFF.

The rearrangement uses TRBV10-3 and TRBJ2-2; D is perhaps TRBD1 (5 bases). Trimming left V 4 bases short and J 7 bases short, with 19 bases between. Germline V CDR1 and CDR2: ENHRY, SYGVKD. CDR3 size: 16 residues. The CDR3 is CAISGTGLVWNGELFF. Written as DNA, the CDR3 is TGTGCCATCAGTGGTACAGGATTGGTGTGGAACGGGGAGCTGTTTTTT.

This clonotype was detected a few times. The J gene is TRBJ1-3, the V gene TRBV27, with D uncertain. Germline CDR1 reads MNHEY; CDR2 reads SMNVEV (reference sequence). The V end lost 5 bases, the J end lost 4 bases, and 18 bases lay between the germline ends. The CDR3 covers 16 residues. CDR3 sequence: CASSPELRAPGNTIYF. Written as DNA, the CDR3 is TGTGCCAGCAGTCCTGAATTGAGGGCCCCGGGAAACACCATATATTTT.

The genes are TRBV12-3 or TRBV12-4 and TRBJ1-1; a possible D gene is TRBD1 (6 bases). The CDR3 totals 18 residues. Trimming left V 5 bases short and J 0 bases short, with 22 bases between. The CDR3 here is CASSQLVVQGRLNTEAFF. The CDR3 DNA reads TGTGCCAGCAGTCAGTTAGTTGTCCAGGGGCGATTGAACACTGAAGCTTTCTTT.

V usage is TRBV20-1 and J usage is TRBJ2-7; 8 bases line up with TRBD1. CDR3 length: 15 residues. Germline CDR1 reads DFQATT; CDR2 reads SNEGSKA (reference sequence). V dropped 0 bases and J dropped 2; count of bases not matched to a gene: 6. The CDR3 sequence: CSARDGSGGTYEQYF. The CDR3, as DNA: TGCAGTGCTAGAGATGGATCAGGGGGCACCTACGAGCAGTACTTC.

This clonotype was counted between two and nine times. The rearrangement uses TRBV7-3 and TRBJ2-2; the D gene is possibly TRBD1 (6 bases). Germline V CDR1 and CDR2: SGHTA, FQGTGA. The germline V and J ends were trimmed by 1 base and 6 bases, with 6 bases remaining between them. The CDR3 has 13 residues. The CDR3 reads CASSLKGAGELFF. The CDR3 nucleotides are TGTGCCAGCAGCTTAAAGGGGGCCGGGGAGCTGTTTTTT.